This T cell receptor beta chain derives from a study of blood T cell repertoires in COVID-19. Losses at the gene ends were 6 bases for V and 4 bases for J; bases not matched to a gene: 6. The CDR3 runs 14 residues. CDR1 is LNHDA, CDR2 SQIVND, per germline (reference sequence). TCRdb's table, derived via immunoSEQ multiplex PCR, lists solely in-frame clones and lacks some. Of 250,000 to 400,000 clones in the sample, 90% were seen once. This clonotype was obtained from a woman aged 25 to 45 with COVID-19, enrolled during active disease. The J gene is TRBJ1-1, the V gene TRBV19; 9 bases are shared with TRBD1. Input material: peripheral blood. This CDR3 reads CASREQGASTEAFF. The CDR3 DNA is TGTGCCAGTAGAGAACAGGGGGCCAGCACTGAAGCTTTCTTT.